The 27 T cell receptor beta chains below all came from one sample that was sequenced in a study of PD-1 blockade in classical Hodgkin lymphoma. Generated by immunoSEQ multiplex PCR, the TCRdb table keeps only in-frame clones and is missing some. The sample consists of about 93,000 clones, roughly 76% of them appearing once. Every patient had relapsed following autologous stem cell transplantation, and cohorts differed in brentuximab vedotin exposure. The specimen comprised peripheral blood mononuclear cells (PBMCs), sampled before the second cycle of nivolumab. These receptors all stem from a human donor with classical Hodgkin lymphoma.

V gene TRBV19 combines with J gene TRBJ1-5, with a possible D match to TRBD1 (5 bases). Germline V gene sequence: CDR1 LNHDA, CDR2 SQIVND (reference sequence). V was pared by 4 bases and J by 6 bases, with 22 bases between. This CDR3 comprises 17 residues. CDR3 sequence reads: CASSRDPGLRGRQPQHF. The CDR3 DNA follows: TGTGCCAGTAGTAGGGACCCTGGGTTGAGGGGCCGTCAGCCCCAGCATTTT.

The CDR3 bases are TGTGCCAGCTCACCGAGGAGGAGTGAAAACTATGGCTACACCTTC. Its protein is CASSPRRSENYGYTF. The V gene is TRBV18, the J gene TRBJ1-2, with D hard to call. The germline gives CDR1 KGHSH, CDR2 LQKENI. This CDR3 region has 15 residues. Deletions cut 3 bases from V and 2 bases from J, with 13 bases between.

The V and J genes are TRBV27 and TRBJ1-1, with D unresolved. The germline V and J ends were trimmed by 5 bases and 1 base, with 5 bases remaining between them. This CDR3 contains 12 residues. Germline CDR1 is MNHEY and CDR2 is SMNVEV (reference sequence). CDR3 amino acids: CASSRPNTEAFF. The DNA for the CDR3 is TGTGCCAGCAGTCGACCGAACACTGAAGCTTTCTTT.

The chain carries TRBV7-3 and TRBJ2-7; TRBD1 aligns across 10 bases. The CDR3 contains 13 residues. Trimming at V came to 5 bases and at J to 8 bases, leaving 6 bases not matched to a gene. Germline V gives CDR1 SGHTA, CDR2 FQGTGA. CDR3 sequence reads: CASSPQGQGKQYF. CDR3 nucleotide sequence: TGTGCCAGCAGCCCACAGGGACAGGGGAAGCAGTACTTC.

This sequence joins TRBV13 and TRBJ2-3; 14 nucleotides line up with TRBD2. V trimming: 4 bases; J trimming: 3 bases; junction bases outside the gene matches: 9. The CDR3 is 18 residues long. The germline gives CDR1 PRHDT, CDR2 FYEKMQ (reference sequence). This CDR3 is CASSSTTSGRVETDTQYF. The CDR3 DNA reads TGTGCCAGCAGCTCCACGACTAGCGGGAGGGTTGAGACAGATACGCAGTATTTT.

The V call is TRBV9, the J call TRBJ2-3; perhaps TRBD2 as D (5 bases). The ends were cut back, 2 bases at V and 1 base at J, with 11 bases in the middle. Germline loops: CDR1 SGDLS, CDR2 YYNGEE. This CDR3 contains 15 residues. Here the CDR3 reads CASSVPGSGTDTQYF. The CDR3 DNA follows: TGTGCCAGCAGCGTCCCGGGGAGTGGCACAGATACGCAGTATTTT.

This chain joins TRBV6-1 and TRBJ1-1; the match to TRBD1 covers 8 bases. The CDR3 contains 14 residues. Trimming removed 6 bases from V and 0 bases from J; junction bases left unmatched: 3. Germline V gene sequence: CDR1 MNHNS, CDR2 SASEGT. The CDR3 loop reads CASRLDRVNTEAFF. The CDR3 DNA reads as TGTGCCAGCAGACTGGACAGGGTGAACACTGAAGCTTTCTTT.

This chain links TRBV10-1 with TRBJ2-1; the D gene is possibly TRBD1 (5 bases). This CDR3 contains 14 residues. The V end was cut by 4 bases, the J end by 4 bases, with 11 bases between. The V gene's germline CDR1 is WNHNN and CDR2 SYGVQD (reference sequence). CDR3 coding DNA: TGCGCCAGCAGTGGCAGGGCCCATTACAATGAGCAGTTCTTC. Protein product: CASSGRAHYNEQFF.

J is TRBJ2-2 and V is TRBV28; 8 bases are shared with TRBD1. V shed 1 base, J shed 6 bases, and the junction held 7 bases outside the gene matches. CDR3 length: 16 amino acids. Looked up from germline, CDR1 is MDHEN and CDR2 is SYDVKM. The CDR3 loop is CASSLSGRGPAGELFF. CDR3 DNA: TGTGCCAGCAGTTTATCGGGCAGGGGGCCCGCCGGGGAGCTGTTTTTT.

This clone was seen a few times. This sequence joins TRBV14 and TRBJ2-3, with D perhaps TRBD2 (6 bases). This CDR3 contains 14 residues. CDR1 is SGHDN, CDR2 FVKESK, per germline. Trimming left V 1 base short and J 7 bases short, with 12 bases between. The DNA of the CDR3 is TGTGCCAGCAGCCAAGTAGCGGTCCTAAATACGCAGTATTTT. It is translated as CASSQVAVLNTQYF.

This clone has only one observation. The chain carries TRBV7-6 and TRBJ1-4; D not resolved. Germline-derived CDR1 and CDR2 are SGHVS and FNYEAQ. The CDR3 has 14 residues. With 1 base removed from V and 4 bases from J, the gap between germline ends came to 7 bases. CDR3 amino acids: CASSLGPLNEKLFF. The CDR3 DNA is TGTGCCAGCAGCTTAGGGCCGCTTAATGAAAAACTGTTTTTT.

The chain uses TRBV2 and TRBJ1-5; D is ambiguous. The V gene's germline CDR1 is SNHLY and CDR2 FYNNEI. Trimming removed 3 bases from V and 2 bases from J, with 8 bases in between. The CDR3 loop spans 14 amino acids. CDR3 nucleotide sequence: TGTGCCAGCAGTGAGTGGGCGGGCAATCAGCCCCAGCATTTT. This encodes CASSEWAGNQPQHF.

This chain uses TRBV5-1 with TRBJ2-6; the D is unclear. Germline V gene lookup returns CDR1 SGHRS and CDR2 YFSETQ. The CDR3 has 14 residues. Trimming cost V 4 bases and J 0 bases, with 5 bases left between them. CDR3 sequence reads: CASSMDSGANVLTF. The CDR3 coding sequence is TGCGCCAGCAGCATGGACTCTGGGGCCAACGTCCTGACTTTC.

The chain uses TRBV4-1 and TRBJ2-2; 14 nucleotides agree with TRBD2. V gave up 4 bases and J gave up 8 bases; unmatched junction bases: 9. The CDR3 loop spans 17 amino acids. Germline loops: CDR1 MGHRA, CDR2 YSYEKL. The CDR3 DNA is TGCGCCAGCAGCCGAGGGACTAGCGGGAGTACTGTGGGGGAGCTGTTTTTT. Translating gives CASSRGTSGSTVGELFF.

On this clone itself: This CDR3 is also generated by other DNA sequences in the sample. The chain carries TRBV7-9 and TRBJ2-1; D is unresolved. The germline gives CDR1 SEHNR, CDR2 FQNEAQ (reference sequence). Trimming left V 4 bases short and J 0 bases short, with 7 bases between. The CDR3 is 14 residues long. The CDR3 sequence: CASSSRDSYNEQFF. CDR3 sequence (DNA): TGTGCCAGCAGCTCCCGAGACTCCTACAATGAGCAGTTCTTC.

The rearrangement uses TRBV2 and TRBJ2-7, with 12 positions matching TRBD1. The CDR3 loop spans 14 amino acids. CDR1 and CDR2 (germline): SNHLY, FYNNEI. V was pared by 7 bases and J by 7 bases, with 8 bases of the junction left unmatched. The CDR3 bases are TGTGCCAGCACAGGGACAGGGGGCCTGGGGGAGCAGTACTTC. Protein sequence: CASTGTGGLGEQYF.

The V and J genes are TRBV10-3 and TRBJ2-6; the D gene is possibly TRBD2 (6 bases). Germline V gene lookup returns CDR1 ENHRY and CDR2 SYGVKD. CDR3 size: 16 residues. V was pared by 0 bases and J by 2 bases, with 8 bases between. The CDR3 loop reads CAISESGGTGANVLTF. Written as DNA, the CDR3 is TGTGCCATCAGTGAGTCTGGAGGGACTGGGGCCAACGTCCTGACTTTC.

J is TRBJ2-1 and V is TRBV11-3; D is uncertain. The ends were cut back, 0 bases at V and 8 bases at J, with 11 bases in the middle. CDR3 size: 14 residues. From germline, CDR1 is SGHNT and CDR2 YENEEA. CDR3 protein: CASSLDPVADEQFF. For the CDR3, the DNA is TGTGCCAGCAGCTTAGACCCGGTCGCGGATGAGCAGTTCTTC.

This chain links TRBV19 with TRBJ2-2, with D perhaps TRBD1 (5 bases). CDR1 LNHDA and CDR2 SQIVND come from the germline V gene (reference sequence). The V and J ends lost 3 bases and 2 bases respectively, with 10 bases between them. This CDR3 spans 15 amino acids. The DNA of the CDR3 is TGTGCCAGTAGTATTTTCAGGACAAACACCGGGGAGCTGTTTTTT. Translation gives CASSIFRTNTGELFF.

The chain joins TRBV4-1 to TRBJ2-3; the match to TRBD2 covers 10 bases. Germline values: CDR1 MGHRA, CDR2 YSYEKL. V lost 0 bases to trimming and J lost 3 bases; unmatched junction nucleotides: 6. The CDR3 loop spans 17 amino acids. CDR3 region: CASSQDPSGGGTDTQYF. As DNA, the CDR3 is TGCGCCAGCAGCCAAGATCCAAGCGGGGGGGGGACAGATACGCAGTATTTT.

This chain uses TRBV5-6 with TRBJ1-3; D uncertain. The CDR3 consists of 15 residues. Deletions cut 3 bases from V and 0 bases from J, with 10 bases between. CDR1 is SGHDT and CDR2 is YYEEEE in the germline V gene. The CDR3 DNA follows: TGTGCCAGCAGCTCGCCCTCAAGCTCTGGAAACACCATATATTTT. The encoded protein is CASSSPSSSGNTIYF. The complete variable domain, with remaining parts taken from reference TRBV5-6 and TRBJ1-3, reads DAGVTQSPTHLIKTRGQQVTLRCSPKSGHDTVSWYQQALGQGPQFIFQYYEEEERQRGNFPDRFSGHQFPNYSSELNVNALLLGDSALYLCASSSPSSSGNTIYFGEGSWLTVV.

The chain has TRBV28 and TRBJ1-5; TRBD1 matches 7 bases. The CDR3 length is 14 residues. V gave up 4 bases and J gave up 3 bases; unmatched junction bases: 3. Germline V gene data show CDR1 as MDHEN and CDR2 as SYDVKM. The CDR3 loop reads CASSWDSLNQPQHF. For the CDR3, the DNA is TGTGCCAGCAGTTGGGACAGCCTCAATCAGCCCCAGCATTTT.

J is TRBJ1-4 and V is TRBV9, with D uncertain. Looked up from germline, CDR1 is SGDLS and CDR2 is YYNGEE. This CDR3 region has 16 residues. Trimming removed 4 bases at V and 0 bases at J, with 13 bases between. The CDR3 nucleotides are TGTGCCAGCAGCCCCCGGGGTTCCCCAACTAATGAAAAACTGTTTTTT. Amino acids: CASSPRGSPTNEKLFF.

This chain joins TRBV2 and TRBJ2-4, with no clear D. Germline assignment: CDR1 SNHLY and CDR2 FYNNEI. The CDR3 sequence is 14 residues long. Trimming took 4 bases from V and 6 from J, leaving 13 bases between them. CDR3 in amino acids: CASSASETVNIQYF. The CDR3 region has the DNA TGTGCCAGCAGTGCCTCCGAGACCGTAAACATTCAGTACTTC.

V and J are TRBV5-1 and TRBJ2-1; 7 bases agree with TRBD1. Germline-derived CDR1 and CDR2 are SGHRS and YFSETQ. The ends lost 3 bases at V and 8 bases at J; junction bases unmatched: 5. This CDR3 spans 13 amino acids. CDR3 bases: TGCGCCAGCAGCTCGAACAGGGGAGATGAGCAGTTCTTC. It encodes CASSSNRGDEQFF.

The gene calls are TRBV16 and TRBJ1-1; 8 bases agree with TRBD1. Germline V gene data show CDR1 as KGHSY and CDR2 as FQNENV. The V and J ends lost 1 base and 1 base, in that order; junction bases with no gene match: 2. The CDR3 totals 15 residues. The CDR3, as DNA: TGTGCCAGCAGCCAATTGGGACAGGCGAACACTGAAGCTTTCTTT. Translation: CASSQLGQANTEAFF.

The chain couples TRBV5-1 to TRBJ1-3; no reliable D call. The CDR3 covers 15 residues. Trimming pared 0 bases from V and 0 bases from J, leaving 7 bases between. Germline V gene lookup returns CDR1 SGHRS and CDR2 YFSETQ. The CDR3 coding sequence is TGCGCCAGCAGCTTGGGCACAGCCTCTGGAAACACCATATATTTT. Amino acids: CASSLGTASGNTIYF.